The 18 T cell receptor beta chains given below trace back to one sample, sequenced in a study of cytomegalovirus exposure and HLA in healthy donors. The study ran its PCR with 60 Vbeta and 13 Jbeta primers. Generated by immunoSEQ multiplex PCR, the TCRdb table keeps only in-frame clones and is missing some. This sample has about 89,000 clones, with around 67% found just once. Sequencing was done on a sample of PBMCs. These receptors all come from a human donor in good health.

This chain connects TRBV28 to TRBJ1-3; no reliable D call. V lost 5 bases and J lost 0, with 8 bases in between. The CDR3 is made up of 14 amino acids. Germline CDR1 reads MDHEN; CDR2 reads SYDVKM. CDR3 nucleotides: TGTGCCAGCAGTCGCCCCGGCTCTGGAAACACCATATATTTT. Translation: CASSRPGSGNTIYF.

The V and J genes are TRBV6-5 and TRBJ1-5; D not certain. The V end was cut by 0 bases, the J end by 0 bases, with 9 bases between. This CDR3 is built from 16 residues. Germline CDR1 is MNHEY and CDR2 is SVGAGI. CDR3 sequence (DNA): TGTGCCAGCAGTTACTCTCCAGCTAGTAGCAATCAGCCCCAGCATTTT. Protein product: CASSYSPASSNQPQHF.

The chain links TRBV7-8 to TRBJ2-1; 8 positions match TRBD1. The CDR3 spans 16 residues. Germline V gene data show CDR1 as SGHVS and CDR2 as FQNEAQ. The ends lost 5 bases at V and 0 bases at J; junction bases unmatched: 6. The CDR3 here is CASSHAGGNSYNEQFF. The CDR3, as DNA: TGTGCCAGCAGCCACGCAGGGGGCAACTCCTACAATGAGCAGTTCTTC.

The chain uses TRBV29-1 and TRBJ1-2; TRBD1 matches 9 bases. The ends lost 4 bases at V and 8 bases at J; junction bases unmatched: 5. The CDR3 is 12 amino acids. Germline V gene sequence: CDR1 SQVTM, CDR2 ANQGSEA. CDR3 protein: CSVGDRVEGYTF. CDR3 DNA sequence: TGCAGCGTTGGGGACAGGGTTGAGGGCTACACCTTC.

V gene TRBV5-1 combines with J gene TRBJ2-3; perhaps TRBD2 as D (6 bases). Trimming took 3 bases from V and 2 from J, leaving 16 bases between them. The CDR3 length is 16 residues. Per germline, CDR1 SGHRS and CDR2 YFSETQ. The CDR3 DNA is TGCGCCAGCAGCTCTTTGTATGGGGGGACCACAGATACGCAGTATTTT. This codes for CASSSLYGGTTDTQYF.

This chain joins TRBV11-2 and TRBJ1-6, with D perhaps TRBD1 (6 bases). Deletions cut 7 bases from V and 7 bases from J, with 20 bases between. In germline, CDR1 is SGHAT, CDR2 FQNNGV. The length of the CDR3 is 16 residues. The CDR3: CASTPSGGRGNSPLHF. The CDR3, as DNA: TGTGCCAGCACCCCCTCGGGGGGGCGAGGGAATTCACCCCTCCACTTT.

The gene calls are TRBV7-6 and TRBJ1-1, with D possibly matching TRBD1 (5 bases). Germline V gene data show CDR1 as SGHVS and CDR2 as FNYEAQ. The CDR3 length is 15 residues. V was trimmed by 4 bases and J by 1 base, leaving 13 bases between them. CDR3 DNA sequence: TGTGCCAGCAGCTCGGAGACAGTACCGAACACTGAAGCTTTCTTT. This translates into CASSSETVPNTEAFF.

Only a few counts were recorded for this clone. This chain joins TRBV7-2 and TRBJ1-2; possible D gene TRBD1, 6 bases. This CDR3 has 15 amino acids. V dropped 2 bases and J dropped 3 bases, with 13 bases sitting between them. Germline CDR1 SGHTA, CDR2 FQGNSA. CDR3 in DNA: TGTGCCAGCAGCTTACGGAACAGGGATTACTATGGCTACACCTTC. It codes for CASSLRNRDYYGYTF.

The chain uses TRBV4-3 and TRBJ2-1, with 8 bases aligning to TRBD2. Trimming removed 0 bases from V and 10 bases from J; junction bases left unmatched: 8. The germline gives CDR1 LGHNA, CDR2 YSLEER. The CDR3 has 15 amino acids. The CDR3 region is CASSQDWSGGLEQFF. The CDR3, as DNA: TGCGCCAGCAGCCAAGATTGGAGCGGGGGACTCGAGCAGTTCTTC.

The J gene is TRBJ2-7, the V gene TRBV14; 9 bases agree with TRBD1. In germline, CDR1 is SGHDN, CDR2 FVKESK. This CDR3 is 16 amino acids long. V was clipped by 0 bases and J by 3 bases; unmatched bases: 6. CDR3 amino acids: CASSQDFATGGYEQYF. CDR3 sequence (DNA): TGTGCCAGCAGCCAAGATTTCGCGACAGGGGGCTACGAGCAGTACTTC.

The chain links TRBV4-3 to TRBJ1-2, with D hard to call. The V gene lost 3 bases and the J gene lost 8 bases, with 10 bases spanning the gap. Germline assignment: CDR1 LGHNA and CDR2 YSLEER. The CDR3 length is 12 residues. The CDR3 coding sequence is TGCGCCAGCAGCCAGGGCAAGCTAGGCTACACCTTC. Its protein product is CASSQGKLGYTF.

CDR3 nucleotides: TGTGCCAGCACCACAGGACAGGGGGCATGGTTTACTGGAAACACCATATATTTT. Protein sequence: CASTTGQGAWFTGNTIYF. The chain has TRBV7-9 and TRBJ1-3; 11 bases align to TRBD1. Germline CDR1 and CDR2: SEHNR and FQNEAQ (reference sequence). V was pared by 7 bases and J by 2 bases, with 13 bases of the junction left unmatched. The CDR3 contains 18 residues.

In nucleotides, the CDR3 is TGTGCCAGCAGCTTAGCGAATAGCGATGGAAACACCATATATTTT. Protein: CASSLANSDGNTIYF. The rearrangement joins TRBV11-2 to TRBJ1-3; unclear D gene. Germline V gives CDR1 SGHAT, CDR2 FQNNGV. This CDR3 is built from 15 residues. Trimming pared 1 base from V and 3 bases from J, leaving 10 bases between.

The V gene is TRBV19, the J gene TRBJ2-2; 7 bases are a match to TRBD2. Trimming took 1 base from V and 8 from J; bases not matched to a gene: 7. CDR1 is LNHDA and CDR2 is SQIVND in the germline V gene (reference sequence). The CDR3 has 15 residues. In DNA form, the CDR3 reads TGTGCCAGTAGTATAGTCCCAGGGAGGGCAGGGGAGCTGTTTTTT. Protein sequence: CASSIVPGRAGELFF. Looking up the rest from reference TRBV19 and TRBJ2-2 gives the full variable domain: DGGITQSPKYLFRKEGQNVTLSCEQNLNHDAMYWYRQDPGQGLRLIYYSQIVNDFQKGDIAEGYSVSREKKESFPLTVTSAQKNPTAFYLCASSIVPGRAGELFFGEGSRLTVL.

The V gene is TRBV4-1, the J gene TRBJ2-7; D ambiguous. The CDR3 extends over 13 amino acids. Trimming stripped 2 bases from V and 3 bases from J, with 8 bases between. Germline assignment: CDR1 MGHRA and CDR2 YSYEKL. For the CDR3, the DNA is TGCGCCAGCAGCCAAACAGAAAGCTACGAGCAGTACTTC. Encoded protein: CASSQTESYEQYF.

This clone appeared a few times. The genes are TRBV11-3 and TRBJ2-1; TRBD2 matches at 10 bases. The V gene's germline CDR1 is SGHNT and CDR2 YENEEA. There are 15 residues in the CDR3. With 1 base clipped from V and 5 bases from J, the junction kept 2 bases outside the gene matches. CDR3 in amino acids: CASSLGTSGNNEQFF. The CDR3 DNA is TGTGCCAGCAGCTTAGGGACTAGCGGTAACAATGAGCAGTTCTTC.

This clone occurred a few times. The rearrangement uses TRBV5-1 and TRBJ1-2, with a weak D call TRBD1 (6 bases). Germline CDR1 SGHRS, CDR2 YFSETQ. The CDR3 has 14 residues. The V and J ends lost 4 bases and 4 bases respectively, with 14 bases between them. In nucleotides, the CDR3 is TGCGCCAGCAGCCCCCGGGACACTGGCTATGGCTACACCTTC. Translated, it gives CASSPRDTGYGYTF.

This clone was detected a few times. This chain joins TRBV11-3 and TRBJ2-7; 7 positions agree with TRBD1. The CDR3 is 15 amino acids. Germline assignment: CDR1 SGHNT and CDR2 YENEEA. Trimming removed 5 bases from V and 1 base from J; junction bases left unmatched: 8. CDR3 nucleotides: TGTGCCAGCAGCCCCCGACAGGGCCCGTCCTACGAGCAGTACTTC. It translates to CASSPRQGPSYEQYF.